The 14 T cell receptor beta chains below come from one sample, sequenced in a study of shared clonotypes between healthy human individuals. The table came from immunoSEQ multiplex PCR; TCRdb's copy has only in-frame clones and leaves some out. The sample has 490,000 or so clones, about 80% seen once; the top ten hold 9.5% to 15%. Sequencing was performed on PBMCs. Every receptor here comes from a woman in her thirties or forties in good health. Some clones in this sample may be carry-over from other donors' samples.

The genes are TRBV6-1 and TRBJ2-1; the match to TRBD2 covers 10 bases. CDR3 length equals 14 residues. The germline V gene has CDR1 MNHNS and CDR2 SASEGT. Losses at the gene ends were 5 bases for V and 8 bases for J; bases not matched to a gene: 6. In DNA form, the CDR3 reads TGTGCCAGCAGTAGAAGCGGGAGGGCGGATGAGCAGTTCTTC. Protein product: CASSRSGRADEQFF.

The CDR3 is CASSPRDGELFF. The CDR3 nucleotides read TGTGCCAGCAGCCCCCGGGACGGGGAGCTGTTTTTT. The rearrangement links TRBV9 to TRBJ2-2; a possible D gene is TRBD2 (5 bases). Trimming removed 4 bases at V and 7 bases at J, with 8 bases between. Germline V gene sequence: CDR1 SGDLS, CDR2 YYNGEE. The CDR3 sequence is 12 residues long.

This sequence joins TRBV27 and TRBJ2-3, with D perhaps matching TRBD2 (5 bases). In germline, CDR1 is MNHEY, CDR2 SMNVEV (reference sequence). Trimming stripped 5 bases from V and 2 bases from J, with 11 bases between. This CDR3 spans 14 amino acids. The CDR3 here is CASSPGLATDTQYF. As DNA, the CDR3 is TGTGCCAGCAGTCCAGGACTGGCCACAGATACGCAGTATTTT.

The chain carries TRBV28 and TRBJ2-7; 11 nucleotides align to TRBD2. CDR1 and CDR2 (germline): MDHEN, SYDVKM. The CDR3 is 14 residues long. Germline trimming cut 4 bases from V and 5 bases from J; bases unmatched to any gene: 4. CDR3 DNA sequence: TGTGCCAGCAGTTACGGACTAGCGGGCGACGAGCAGTACTTC. Its translation: CASSYGLAGDEQYF. The full variable domain, rest sourced from reference TRBV28 and TRBJ2-7, is DVKVTQSSRYLVKRTGEKVFLECVQDMDHENMFWYRQDPGLGLRLIYFSYDVKMKEKGDIPEGYSVSREKKERFSLILESASTNQTSMYLCASSYGLAGDEQYFGPGTRLTVT.

V is TRBV4-3 and J is TRBJ1-1; 7 bases agree with TRBD1. The CDR3 runs 12 residues. The junction had 7 bases not matched to a gene; V was cut back by 11 bases and J by 4 bases. Looked up from germline, CDR1 is LGHNA and CDR2 is YSLEER. The CDR3 loop reads CAPHRGGTEAFF. The CDR3 nucleotides are TGCGCCCCGCACAGGGGCGGCACTGAAGCTTTCTTT.

This clone was seen at least ten times. V gene TRBV7-2 combines with J gene TRBJ1-2; D perhaps matches TRBD1 (6 bases). Germline-derived CDR1 and CDR2 are SGHTA and FQGNSA. The CDR3 spans 15 residues. Trimming took 4 bases from V and 4 from J, leaving 16 bases between them. The CDR3 protein is CASSWPGRGIYGYTF. CDR3 coding DNA: TGTGCCAGCAGCTGGCCGGGAAGGGGGATCTATGGCTACACCTTC.

The gene calls are TRBV19 and TRBJ1-1; D uncertain. The germline CDR1 and CDR2 sequences are LNHDA and SQIVND (reference sequence). This CDR3 is 14 amino acids long. V gave up 1 base and J gave up 1 base, with 7 bases separating them. CDR3 residues: CASSIASANTEAFF. CDR3 in DNA: TGTGCCAGTAGTATAGCCTCAGCGAACACTGAAGCTTTCTTT.

The V call is TRBV11-2, the J call TRBJ2-1; 9 bases are shared with TRBD1. The germline gives CDR1 SGHAT, CDR2 FQNNGV. V gave up 1 base and J gave up 8 bases; unmatched junction bases: 6. This CDR3 spans 15 amino acids. CDR3 coding DNA: TGTGCCAGCAGCTTAGGGACAGGGGTAGGATATGAGCAGTTCTTC. Its translation is CASSLGTGVGYEQFF. Combining the CDR3 with reference TRBV11-2 and TRBJ2-1 gives the whole variable domain EAGVAQSPRYKIIEKRQSVAFWCNPISGHATLYWYQQILGQGPKLLIQFQNNGVVDDSQLPKDRFSAERLKGVDSTLKIQPAKLEDSAVYLCASSLGTGVGYEQFFGPGTRLTVL.

This clone was detected a few times. The CDR3 nucleotides read TGTGCCTGGAGTACAGGCGAAAAACTGTTTTTT. It specifies CAWSTGEKLFF. The chain links TRBV30 to TRBJ1-4; D might be TRBD1 (5 bases). The ends were cut back, 2 bases at V and 8 bases at J, with 6 bases in the middle. Germline-derived CDR1 and CDR2 are GTSNPN and SVGIG (reference sequence). The CDR3 is 11 amino acids.

The CDR3 DNA sequence: TGTGCCAGCAGCTTAGGCCGGAGGGGAACAGATACGCAGTATTTT. Its protein is CASSLGRRGTDTQYF. The chain recombines TRBV13 with TRBJ2-3; a weak D match, TRBD2 (6 bases). This CDR3 has 15 amino acids. V was clipped by 0 bases and J by 3 bases, with 10 bases between them. Looked up from germline, CDR1 is PRHDT and CDR2 is FYEKMQ (reference sequence).

Points on this clone: Other DNA variants within this sample encode the same CDR3. The chain combines TRBV4-3 with TRBJ1-1, with D maybe TRBD1 (6 bases). CDR1 is LGHNA and CDR2 is YSLEER in the germline V gene. The V end lost 0 bases, the J end lost 3 bases, and 11 bases lay between the germline ends. The CDR3 covers 15 residues. This CDR3 is CASSQDPGQYTEAFF. In DNA form, the CDR3 reads TGCGCCAGCAGCCAAGATCCAGGACAGTACACTGAAGCTTTCTTT.

The rearrangement links TRBV18 to TRBJ1-4; 8 nucleotides match TRBD1. Per the germline V gene, CDR1 is KGHSH and CDR2 is LQKENI. V lost 3 bases, J lost 0 bases, and 12 bases stayed unmatched. This CDR3 has 19 residues. CDR3 sequence (DNA): TGTGCCAGCTCACCTTCCACCCACAGGGGGGTTGCAACTAATGAAAAACTGTTTTTT. Encoded protein: CASSPSTHRGVATNEKLFF.

The rearrangement uses TRBV29-1 and TRBJ2-7; D is possibly TRBD2 (5 bases). Trimming took 4 bases from V and 5 from J, leaving 12 bases between them. Germline CDR1 and CDR2: SQVTM and ANQGSEA. CDR3 size: 12 residues. CDR3 coding DNA: TGCAGCGTTGTGAGGGATCGAAACGAGCAGTACTTC. Translated: CSVVRDRNEQYF.

CDR3 sequence (DNA): TGTGCCAGCAGAACCACAGGGGGCTATTCACCCCTCCACTTT. It codes for CASRTTGGYSPLHF. V and J are TRBV28 and TRBJ1-6; 9 nucleotides agree with TRBD1. V was pared by 6 bases and J by 8 bases, with 5 bases of the junction left unmatched. This CDR3 has 14 residues. Germline CDR1 and CDR2: MDHEN and SYDVKM.